This T cell receptor (beta chain) was profiled in a study of neurological immune-mediated disorders. General observations from the study: Phylogenetic grouping placed 18 of 34 multiple sclerosis patients' repertoires in one related-CDR3 cluster, a possible signature.

V trimming: 5 bases; J trimming: 6 bases; junction bases outside the gene matches: 12. Germline V gene sequence: CDR1 SGHTA, CDR2 FQGNSA. CDR3 size: 16 residues. It was by 5'RACE with 10-nucleotide random UMIs that the cDNA was made. MiXCR, applied by TCRdb to the 5' RACE reads, yields one record per CDR3 protein. In the table there are 25,000 to 30,000 distinct CDR3 sequences, 2.5% to 4% of which are singletons. This clonotype was seen ten or more times. Its antigen is unknown. Sequencing input: PBMCs. The receptor's source is a woman in her twenties or thirties with multiple sclerosis. V is TRBV7-2 and J is TRBJ2-2, with 7 bases identical to TRBD2. In nucleotides, the CDR3 is TGTGCCAGCAGCCGTAAGACTAGCCCGATGGCCGGGGAGCTGTTTTTT. Its protein product is CASSRKTSPMAGELFF.